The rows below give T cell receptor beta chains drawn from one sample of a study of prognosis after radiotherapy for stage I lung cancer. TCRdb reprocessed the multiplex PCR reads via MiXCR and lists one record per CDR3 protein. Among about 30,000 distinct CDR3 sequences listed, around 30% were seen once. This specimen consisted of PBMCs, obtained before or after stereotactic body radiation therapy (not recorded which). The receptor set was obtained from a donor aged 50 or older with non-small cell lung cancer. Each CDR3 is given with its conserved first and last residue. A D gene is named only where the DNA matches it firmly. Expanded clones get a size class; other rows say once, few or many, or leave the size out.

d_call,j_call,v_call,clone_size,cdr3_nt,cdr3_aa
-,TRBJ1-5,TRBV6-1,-,TGTGCCAGCACCCCCATCGGGAGACTAAGCAATCAGCTCCAGCATTTT,CASTPIGRLSNQLQHF
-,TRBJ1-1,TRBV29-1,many,TGCAGCGTCCTACAGGGGAACACTGAAGCTTTCTTT,CSVLQGNTEAFF
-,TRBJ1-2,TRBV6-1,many,TGTGCCAGCGCTGGGGTTTCTAACTATGGCTACACCTTC,CASAGVSNYGYTF
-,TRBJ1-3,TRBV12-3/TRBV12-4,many,TGTGCCAGCAGTTTAAGGGACACCGGGGACACCATATATTTT,CASSLRDTGDTIYF
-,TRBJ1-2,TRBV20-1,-,TGCAGTGCCCGAGAGGGGTCTAACTATGGCTACACCTTC,CSAREGSNYGYTF
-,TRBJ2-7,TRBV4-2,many,TGTGCCAGCAGCCAAGATTCAAACTACGAGCAGTACTTC,CASSQDSNYEQYF
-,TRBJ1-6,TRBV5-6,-,TGTGCCAGCAGCCAACCACCCGTCCACTTT,CASSQPPVHF
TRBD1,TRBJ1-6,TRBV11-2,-,TGTGCCAGCAACTCCTTGGACAGGACATACGAGCAGTACTTT,CASNSLDRTYEQYF
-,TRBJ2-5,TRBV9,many,TGTGCCAGTCCCCGCGGGACCCAGTACTTC,CASPRGTQYF
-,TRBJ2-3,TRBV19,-,TGTGCCAGTACCTCCGTTATACTGACGACCACCACAGATACGCAGTATTTT,CASTSVILTTTTDTQYF
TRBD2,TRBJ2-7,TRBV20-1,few,TGCAGTGCTAGAGATGTCGCTAGCGGGACTTACGAGCAGTACTTC,CSARDVASGTYEQYF
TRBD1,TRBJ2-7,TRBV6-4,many,TGTGCCAGCAGAACCAACAGGGGAAGCTCCTACGAGCAGTACTTC,CASRTNRGSSYEQYF
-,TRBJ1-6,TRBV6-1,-,TGTGCCAGCAGTGGGGGAGGGGAGAATTCACCCCTCCACTTT,CASSGGGENSPLHF
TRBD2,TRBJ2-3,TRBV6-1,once,TGTGCCAGCAGTCTCACCGAAGCGGGGGGGATTGCGTTCATCACAGATACGCAGTATTTT,CASSLTEAGGIAFITDTQYF
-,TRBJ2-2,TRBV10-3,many,TGTGCCATCAGTGAGTCAAGGGGGACCGGGGAGCTGTTTTTT,CAISESRGTGELFF
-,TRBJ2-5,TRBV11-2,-,TGTGCCAGCAGCCCGCCGTTACAGGGATCGGGTCAAGAGACCCAGTACTTC,CASSPPLQGSGQETQYF
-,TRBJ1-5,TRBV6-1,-,TGTGCCAGCAGACCCAGGGTAGATAGAAATCAGCCCCAGCATTTT,CASRPRVDRNQPQHF
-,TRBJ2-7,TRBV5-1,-,TGCGCAAGCAGCTTGGGCGTCGGAGTTTACGAGCAGTACTTC,CASSLGVGVYEQYF
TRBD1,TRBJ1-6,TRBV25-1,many,TGTGCCAGCACCGGAGACAGGGGTGGCTCCTATAATTCACCCCTCCACTTT,CASTGDRGGSYNSPLHF
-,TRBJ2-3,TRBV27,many,TGTGCCAGCAGTTTAAAAGGCAGGACAGATACGCAGTATTTT,CASSLKGRTDTQYF